This is a list of T cell receptor beta chains from one sample in a study of blood T cell repertoires in COVID-19. This table comes from immunoSEQ multiplex PCR, and its TCRdb copy is limited to in-frame clones, with some not included. The sample shows about 140,000 clones, about 86% of them seen only once. Material: peripheral blood. The receptors come from a human donor in a cohort sampled during active COVID-19. Each CDR3 is given with its conserved first and last residue. The D gene is left open where the match is weak. Only some rows state a clone size, as once, few, many or a class for expanded clones.

size	D	V	J	CDR3	DNA
few	NA	TRBV3-1/TRBV3-2	TRBJ2-1	CASSQGATVYNEQFF	TGTGCCAGCAGCCAAGGAGCGACAGTCTACAATGAGCAGTTCTTC
NA	TRBD1	TRBV2	TRBJ2-5	CASRLRTGGQETQYF	TGTGCCAGCAGACTTAGAACAGGGGGCCAAGAGACCCAGTACTTC
NA	TRBD1	TRBV6-6	TRBJ2-3	CASSYSGQSTDTQYF	TGTGCCAGCAGTTACTCGGGACAGAGCACAGATACGCAGTATTTT
once	NA	TRBV7-2	TRBJ1-3	CASSQGNFRKDFSGNTIYF	TGTGCCAGCAGCCAGGGTAATTTCAGAAAAGATTTCTCTGGAAACACCATATATTTT
NA	TRBD1	TRBV18	TRBJ2-7	CASSPTGTGAPVQYF	TGTGCCAGCTCACCCACCGGGACAGGGGCGCCGGTGCAGTACTTC
NA	TRBD2	TRBV28	TRBJ2-1	CASRRPGLAGGPYNEQFF	TGTGCCAGCAGGCGACCGGGACTAGCGGGGGGACCCTACAATGAGCAGTTCTTC
NA	NA	TRBV18	TRBJ1-2	CASSPVAYDRGAVGYTF	TGTGCCAGCTCACCTGTAGCGTATGACCGGGGAGCTGTAGGCTACACCTTC
NA	NA	TRBV27	TRBJ1-1	CASSFDRSYGEAFF	TGTGCCAGCAGTTTCGACAGGTCTTATGGTGAAGCTTTCTTT
once	NA	TRBV27	TRBJ1-1	CASSLKGLGNTEAFF	TGTGCCAGCAGTTTAAAGGGGCTGGGGAACACTGAAGCTTTCTTT
NA	TRBD1	TRBV12-3/TRBV12-4	TRBJ1-2	CASSGDRLYGYTF	TGTGCCAGCAGCGGGGACAGGCTCTATGGCTACACCTTC
NA	TRBD1	TRBV18	TRBJ1-1	CASSPKIMDRGLYTEAFF	TGTGCCAGCTCCCCTAAGATTATGGACAGGGGGCTTTACACTGAAGCTTTCTTT
NA	TRBD1	TRBV6-6	TRBJ1-1	CASSSRTGDTEAFF	TGTGCCAGCAGTTCTCGGACAGGGGACACTGAAGCTTTCTTT
NA	TRBD1	TRBV3-1/TRBV3-2	TRBJ2-7	CASSRQGAEEQYF	TGTGCCAGCAGCCGGCAGGGGGCGGAAGAGCAGTACTTC
NA	TRBD2	TRBV19	TRBJ2-7	CASSINAGDSYEQYF	TGTGCCAGTAGTATTAACGCGGGGGACTCCTACGAGCAGTACTTC
NA	NA	TRBV6-4	TRBJ1-2	CARFIANYGYTF	TGTGCCAGGTTTATTGCTAACTATGGCTACACCTTC
many	TRBD1	TRBV11-2	TRBJ1-2	CASSLGQGTDYGYTF	TGTGCCAGCAGCTTAGGACAGGGCACGGACTATGGCTACACCTTC
NA	NA	TRBV5-4	TRBJ1-4	CASSLGSANEKLFF	TGTGCCAGCAGCCTGGGATCGGCTAATGAAAAACTGTTTTTT
NA	NA	TRBV27	TRBJ2-3	CASSFGRETDTQYF	TGTGCCAGCAGTTTCGGGCGGGAAACAGATACGCAGTATTTT
NA	NA	TRBV3-1/TRBV3-2	TRBJ2-7	CASSPDSSSYEQYF	TGTGCCAGCAGCCCTGACAGTAGCTCCTACGAGCAGTACTTC
NA	NA	TRBV5-6	TRBJ1-2	CASSLNRLYGYTF	TGTGCCAGCAGCTTGAACAGACTATATGGCTACACCTTC
NA	TRBD1	TRBV15	TRBJ1-1	CATSIGSTGTHTEAFF	TGTGCCACCAGCATTGGCTCGACAGGGACTCACACTGAAGCTTTCTTT
many	NA	TRBV10-2	TRBJ1-1	CASKRGRLMGLTEAFF	TGCGCCAGCAAGAGGGGGAGATTGATGGGGCTGACTGAAGCTTTCTTT
NA	NA	TRBV2	TRBJ2-1	CASGLLGPGSYNEQFF	TGTGCCAGCGGCCTTTTGGGGCCCGGCTCCTACAATGAGCAGTTCTTC
NA	TRBD1	TRBV2	TRBJ2-2	CASRYETGTGELFF	TGTGCCAGCAGATACGAGACAGGGACCGGGGAGCTGTTTTTT
few	NA	TRBV3-1/TRBV3-2	TRBJ2-7	CASSQARYEQYF	TGTGCCAGCAGCCAAGCCAGGTACGAGCAGTACTTC
NA	NA	TRBV7-3	TRBJ2-1	CASSQGQSYNEQFF	TGTGCCAGCAGCCAAGGACAGTCCTACAATGAGCAGTTCTTC
few	NA	TRBV10-3	TRBJ1-2	CAISESGGDNGYTF	TGTGCCATCAGTGAGTCGGGAGGGGACAATGGCTACACCTTC
NA	NA	TRBV28	TRBJ1-2	CASSSNYGYTF	TGTGCCAGCAGTTCCAATTATGGCTACACCTTC
NA	NA	TRBV5-5	TRBJ1-2	CASSSAAVGYTF	TGTGCCAGCAGCTCGGCAGCGGTTGGCTACACCTTC
NA	NA	TRBV6-5	TRBJ2-5	CASTDSGRVETQYF	TGTGCCAGCACCGACTCCGGCAGGGTAGAGACCCAGTACTTC
NA	NA	TRBV5-4	TRBJ2-5	CASSWRTATRYQETQYF	TGTGCCAGCAGCTGGAGGACAGCGACGAGGTACCAAGAGACCCAGTACTTC
few	NA	TRBV3-1/TRBV3-2	TRBJ1-5	CASSRGGYPDQPQHF	TGTGCCAGCAGCCGCGGGGGTTATCCCGATCAGCCCCAGCATTTT
once	NA	TRBV28	TRBJ2-7	CASSLVSTTYEQYF	TGTGCCAGCAGTTTAGTCAGTACCACCTACGAGCAGTACTTC
NA	NA	TRBV28	TRBJ1-6	CASSSPVVHSPLHF	TGTGCCAGCAGCTCCCCGGTTGTGCACTCACCCCTCCACTTT
NA	TRBD2	TRBV10-3	TRBJ2-3	CAISESASGRTYF	TGTGCCATCAGTGAGTCGGCTAGCGGCAGGACGTATTTT
NA	TRBD2	TRBV3-1/TRBV3-2	TRBJ2-7	CASSQSGGRGPYEQYF	TGTGCCAGCAGCCAAAGCGGGGGGCGGGGCCCCTACGAGCAGTACTTC
NA	NA	TRBV20-1	TRBJ1-2	CSASSRATNYGYTF	TGCAGTGCTAGTTCCAGGGCCACTAACTATGGCTACACCTTC
NA	TRBD1	TRBV24-1	TRBJ1-4	CATSEETGTGLEKLFF	TGTGCCACCAGTGAGGAGACCGGGACAGGGCTTGAAAAACTGTTTTTT
NA	TRBD2	TRBV7-2	TRBJ2-2	CASSRVSGLNTGELFF	TGTGCCAGCAGCAGAGTTAGCGGGTTGAACACCGGGGAGCTGTTTTTT
NA	TRBD2	TRBV7-2	TRBJ2-5	CASSLRGGYLETQYF	TGTGCCAGCAGCTTGCGCGGGGGTTATTTAGAGACCCAGTACTTC
NA	NA	TRBV18	TRBJ1-2	CASSPAGINYGYTF	TGTGCCAGCTCACCCGCGGGGATCAACTATGGCTACACCTTC
NA	TRBD1	TRBV7-9	TRBJ1-2	CASSKTGGAEGYTF	TGTGCCAGCAGCAAGACAGGGGGCGCGGAAGGCTACACCTTC
NA	NA	TRBV11-2	TRBJ1-6	CASTQGWPYNSPLHF	TGTGCCAGCACCCAGGGGTGGCCCTATAATTCACCCCTCCACTTT
once	NA	TRBV24-1	TRBJ2-3	CATSDRARMLYF	TGTGCCACCAGTGACCGTGCGAGGATGTTGTATTTT
NA	TRBD1	TRBV6-1	TRBJ2-7	CASSGKQGTYSYEQYF	TGTGCCAGCAGTGGTAAACAGGGGACATACTCCTACGAGCAGTACTTC
NA	NA	TRBV28	TRBJ1-2	CASSLVRGNGYTF	TGTGCCAGCAGTTTGGTTAGGGGGAATGGCTACACCTTC
NA	TRBD1	TRBV5-1	TRBJ2-1	CASSLTGGGNEQFF	TGCGCCAGCAGCTTGACAGGGGGCGGCAATGAGCAGTTCTTC
NA	TRBD1	TRBV10-2	TRBJ1-1	CASSRQGAGTEAFF	TGCGCCAGCAGTCGACAGGGGGCGGGCACTGAAGCTTTCTTT
once	TRBD1	TRBV6-1	TRBJ2-5	CASSAAGTGGSTQYF	TGTGCCAGCAGTGCAGCCGGGACAGGGGGCTCGACCCAGTACTTC
NA	NA	TRBV2	TRBJ1-6	CASSKGGNSPLHF	TGTGCCAGTTCGAAGGGAGGGAATTCACCCCTCCACTTT
NA	NA	TRBV7-8	TRBJ2-7	CASSLYRDGEQYF	TGTGCCAGCAGCTTATACAGGGACGGCGAGCAGTACTTC
NA	NA	TRBV4-1	TRBJ2-7	CASSQDSLYEQYF	TGCGCCAGCAGCCAAGATTCCCTCTACGAGCAGTACTTC